This T cell receptor beta chain derives from a study of OX40 agonist ivuxolimab in advanced cancers. Background on the study: Dose-escalation patients had hepatocellular carcinoma, melanoma, renal cell or head and neck cancer. Subjects had a mean age of about 65 years, with a range of about 23 to 85; about 83% were male. Study-wide findings and caveats: Average numbers of expanded clones were greater in CD8+ T cells than in CD4+. By week 6 at 0.1 to 3.0 mg/kg, blood CD4+ and CD8+ T cells had expanded clonally.

To note about this clone: The antigen is not known.

Produced via immunoSEQ multiplex PCR; TCRdb's table is partial and in-frame only. The table records fewer than 95,000 clones, about 88% of them present only once. The V and J ends lost 0 bases and 0 bases, in that order; junction bases with no gene match: 6. This CDR3 has 17 residues. Per germline, CDR1 KGHSH and CDR2 LQKENI. The source was CD4+ or CD8+ T cells sorted from blood, collected in a trial of the OX40 agonist ivuxolimab. This receptor was identified in an adult with an advanced solid tumor such as melanoma, head and neck, liver or kidney cancer. The chain links TRBV18 to TRBJ1-1, with 8 bases lining up with TRBD1. DNA of the CDR3: TGTGCCAGCTCACCACCGCTCAGGGGGCGGCTGAACACTGAAGCTTTCTTT. Translated: CASSPPLRGRLNTEAFF.